The clone carrying this T cell receptor beta chain has only a few counts. Its antigen is currently unknown. The record originates from a study of T and B cells in COVID-19 patients. Study as a whole: Blood was sampled from COVID-19 patients who were either actively infected or recovered. Of about 20 active-infection patients, over 9 were critically ill with mechanical ventilation or extracorporeal membrane oxygenation. Most recovered patients had mild to moderate COVID-19 treated as outpatients.

The study, taken as a whole, reports: Clonality of TRB repertoires was high in active COVID-19; recovery brought above-healthy diversity and richness.

Multiplex PCR with BIOMED2 TRB-A/B primer pools amplified TRB rearrangements. TCRdb recomputed calls from the multiplex PCR reads with MiXCR, one row per CDR3 protein. The sample shows nearly 15,000 distinct CDR3 sequences, under 30% of them seen only once. From blood, 250-500 ng of genomic DNA served as TRB template. Sequences were obtained from blood. The clonotype comes from a human donor who had recovered from COVID-19.

The CDR3 DNA is TGCGCCAGCAGCTTGGAGTTCGGGGATAGCTCCTACGAGCAGTACTTC. Residues: CASSLEFGDSSYEQYF. The chain has TRBV5-1 and TRBJ2-7; a possible D gene is TRBD2 (5 bases). CDR1 and CDR2 from the germline V gene are SGHRS and YFSETQ. This CDR3 spans 16 amino acids. The V and J ends lost 0 bases and 0 bases respectively, with 13 bases between them.